The rows below give T cell receptor beta chains drawn from one sample of a study of T cells in Graves' hyperthyroidism and ophthalmopathy. TCRdb itself ran the multiplex PCR reads through MiXCR, one entry per CDR3 protein. Of hundreds of thousands of distinct CDR3 sequences listed, 25% are singletons. Sequencing used blood. These receptors came from a man aged 40-50 years with Graves' hyperthyroidism that later progressed to Graves' ophthalmopathy. The CDR3 runs from the conserved cysteine through the conserved F or W. A D gene is named only where the DNA matches it firmly. Expanded clones get a size class; other rows say once, few or many, or leave the size out.

d_call: TRBD2; cdr3_length: 15; j_call: TRBJ2-5; v_call: TRBV6-1; clone_size: many; cdr3_nt: TGTGCCAGCCGACTAGCGGGAGCGAGACAAGAGACCCAGTACTTC; cdr3_aa: CASRLAGARQETQYF
d_call: TRBD2; cdr3_length: 15; j_call: TRBJ2-5; v_call: TRBV24-1; clone_size: many; cdr3_nt: TGTGCCACCAGTGAGGCTAGCGGGAGCAAAGAGACCCAGTACTTC; cdr3_aa: CATSEASGSKETQYF
d_call: NA; cdr3_length: 11; j_call: TRBJ1-2; v_call: TRBV28; clone_size: many; cdr3_nt: TGTGCCAGCAGTCTGCGGGACCTATACACCTTC; cdr3_aa: CASSLRDLYTF
d_call: NA; cdr3_length: 15; j_call: TRBJ2-4; v_call: TRBV5-1; clone_size: NA; cdr3_nt: TGCGCCAGCAGCATAGAGACAGTAGCCAAAAACATTCAGTACTTC; cdr3_aa: CASSIETVAKNIQYF
d_call: TRBD1; cdr3_length: 15; j_call: TRBJ1-6; v_call: TRBV14; clone_size: many; cdr3_nt: TGTGCCAGCAGCCAAGGGACAGGGGGCAATTCACCCCTCCACTTT; cdr3_aa: CASSQGTGGNSPLHF
d_call: TRBD2; cdr3_length: 16; j_call: TRBJ2-2; v_call: TRBV6-1; clone_size: many; cdr3_nt: TGTGCCAGCAGTGAACGGAGCGGGAGTGGGGCCGGGGAGCTGTTTTTT; cdr3_aa: CASSERSGSGAGELFF
d_call: NA; cdr3_length: 14; j_call: TRBJ2-7; v_call: TRBV2; clone_size: many; cdr3_nt: TGTGCCAGCGCGGAGATCTCCTGGAATTACGAGCAGTACTTC; cdr3_aa: CASAEISWNYEQYF
d_call: NA; cdr3_length: 15; j_call: TRBJ1-5; v_call: TRBV28; clone_size: many; cdr3_nt: TGTGCCAGCATTGAAATGGGGCAGGGCTATCAGCCCCAGCATTTT; cdr3_aa: CASIEMGQGYQPQHF
d_call: NA; cdr3_length: 11; j_call: TRBJ2-7; v_call: TRBV12-3/TRBV12-4; clone_size: few; cdr3_nt: TGTGCCAGCAGTGTAATATACGAGCAGTACTTC; cdr3_aa: CASSVIYEQYF
d_call: TRBD2; cdr3_length: 17; j_call: TRBJ2-2; v_call: TRBV12-3/TRBV12-4; clone_size: many; cdr3_nt: TGTGCCAGCAGTTTACGGGGGGGCCTCACCCTCAGCGGGGAGCTGTTTTTT; cdr3_aa: CASSLRGGLTLSGELFF
d_call: NA; cdr3_length: 13; j_call: TRBJ1-5; v_call: TRBV4-2; clone_size: NA; cdr3_nt: TGTGCCAGCAGCCTGGACCTCCATCAGCCCCAGCATTTT; cdr3_aa: CASSLDLHQPQHF
d_call: NA; cdr3_length: 16; j_call: TRBJ2-5; v_call: TRBV15; clone_size: many; cdr3_nt: TGTGCCACCAGCGACCGGGACATTGAGTACCAAGAGACCCAGTACTTC; cdr3_aa: CATSDRDIEYQETQYF
d_call: NA; cdr3_length: 17; j_call: TRBJ2-2; v_call: TRBV28; clone_size: many; cdr3_nt: TGTGCCAGCAGTTTCATGGTAGCGGAGATGTACACCGGGGAGCTGTTTTTT; cdr3_aa: CASSFMVAEMYTGELFF
d_call: TRBD1; cdr3_length: 15; j_call: TRBJ2-7; v_call: TRBV2; clone_size: many; cdr3_nt: TGTGCCAGCAGTGATTGGACAGGGTCCTTCTACGAGCAGTACTTC; cdr3_aa: CASSDWTGSFYEQYF
d_call: NA; cdr3_length: 15; j_call: TRBJ2-7; v_call: TRBV6-2/TRBV6-3; clone_size: NA; cdr3_nt: TGTGCCAGCAGTTACTCGTTTGGGGCTCCCTACGAGCAGTACTTC; cdr3_aa: CASSYSFGAPYEQYF
d_call: NA; cdr3_length: 13; j_call: TRBJ2-5; v_call: TRBV30; clone_size: many; cdr3_nt: TGTGCCTGGAGTGTACCTGGGAGGGAGACCCAGTACTTC; cdr3_aa: CAWSVPGRETQYF
d_call: TRBD1; cdr3_length: 15; j_call: TRBJ1-5; v_call: TRBV12-3/TRBV12-4; clone_size: many; cdr3_nt: TGTGCCAGCAGTTCCTTGACAGGGACCAATCAGCCCCAGCATTTT; cdr3_aa: CASSSLTGTNQPQHF
d_call: NA; cdr3_length: 13; j_call: TRBJ1-5; v_call: TRBV7-2; clone_size: many; cdr3_nt: TGTGCCAGCAGCTTAAGTTTGGGGACGCCCCAGCATTTT; cdr3_aa: CASSLSLGTPQHF
d_call: NA; cdr3_length: 14; j_call: TRBJ1-5; v_call: TRBV11-2; clone_size: many; cdr3_nt: TGTGCCAGCAGCCCCTCCCCGGGCAGTCAGACCCAGCATTTT; cdr3_aa: CASSPSPGSQTQHF
d_call: NA; cdr3_length: 14; j_call: TRBJ1-1; v_call: TRBV9; clone_size: many; cdr3_nt: TGTGCCAGCAGCACTATCGGGGGCGGCACTGAAGCTTTCTTT; cdr3_aa: CASSTIGGGTEAFF
d_call: TRBD2; cdr3_length: 18; j_call: TRBJ2-7; v_call: TRBV11-2; clone_size: many; cdr3_nt: TGTGCCAGCAGCTTTACCCCAGGGACTAGCGGGCAATCCGGCGAGCAGTACTTC; cdr3_aa: CASSFTPGTSGQSGEQYF
d_call: TRBD1; cdr3_length: 14; j_call: TRBJ1-5; v_call: TRBV30; clone_size: many; cdr3_nt: TGTGCCTGGGCTCGGACAGGCGGAGAGCAGCCCCAGCATTTT; cdr3_aa: CAWARTGGEQPQHF
d_call: NA; cdr3_length: 15; j_call: TRBJ2-5; v_call: TRBV12-3/TRBV12-4; clone_size: NA; cdr3_nt: TGTGCCAGCAGTCTTACAGGGCTAGTACAAGAGACCCAGTACTTC; cdr3_aa: CASSLTGLVQETQYF
d_call: NA; cdr3_length: 13; j_call: TRBJ2-5; v_call: TRBV12-3/TRBV12-4; clone_size: many; cdr3_nt: TGTGCCAGCAGTCTACAGGGATTGGCGACCCAGTACTTC; cdr3_aa: CASSLQGLATQYF
d_call: NA; cdr3_length: 11; j_call: TRBJ2-7; v_call: TRBV6-5; clone_size: NA; cdr3_nt: TGTGCCAGCAGTTCCCCGGTTGAGCAGTACTTC; cdr3_aa: CASSSPVEQYF
d_call: NA; cdr3_length: 13; j_call: TRBJ1-3; v_call: TRBV7-2; clone_size: NA; cdr3_nt: TGTGCCAGCAGCTTAGGGGTAATCAACACCATATATTTT; cdr3_aa: CASSLGVINTIYF
d_call: TRBD1; cdr3_length: 13; j_call: TRBJ2-7; v_call: TRBV5-1; clone_size: many; cdr3_nt: TGCGCCAGCAGCTTTGGACAGGCCAACGAGCAGTACTTC; cdr3_aa: CASSFGQANEQYF
d_call: TRBD1; cdr3_length: 15; j_call: TRBJ2-2; v_call: TRBV2; clone_size: many; cdr3_nt: TGTGCCAGCAGTGGACAGGGGGCGAACACCGGGGAGCTGTTTTTT; cdr3_aa: CASSGQGANTGELFF
d_call: TRBD1; cdr3_length: 15; j_call: TRBJ2-7; v_call: TRBV6-5; clone_size: many; cdr3_nt: TGTGCCAGCAGTTACGCGCCGGGACAGGCCTACGAGCAGTACTTC; cdr3_aa: CASSYAPGQAYEQYF
d_call: NA; cdr3_length: 14; j_call: TRBJ1-6; v_call: TRBV27; clone_size: many; cdr3_nt: TGTGCCAGCACCCGCCGGCAGGGAGGCTCACCCCTCCACTTT; cdr3_aa: CASTRRQGGSPLHF
d_call: NA; cdr3_length: 17; j_call: TRBJ1-1; v_call: TRBV12-3/TRBV12-4; clone_size: NA; cdr3_nt: TGTGCCAGCAGTTTTTTCCAGGGTGGCATCCCGAACACTGAAGCTTTCTTT; cdr3_aa: CASSFFQGGIPNTEAFF
d_call: NA; cdr3_length: 15; j_call: TRBJ2-7; v_call: TRBV2; clone_size: many; cdr3_nt: TGTGCCAGCAGCGGGGGTTATCGTGGCTCCTACGAGCAGTACTTC; cdr3_aa: CASSGGYRGSYEQYF
d_call: NA; cdr3_length: 12; j_call: TRBJ1-5; v_call: TRBV20-1; clone_size: many; cdr3_nt: TGCAGTGAAGACAGAGGCAATCAGCCCCAGCATTTT; cdr3_aa: CSEDRGNQPQHF
d_call: NA; cdr3_length: 16; j_call: TRBJ1-6; v_call: TRBV20-1; clone_size: few; cdr3_nt: TGCAGTGCTAGAGTGCGGGGGGACATGCGATCCTCACCCCTCCACTTT; cdr3_aa: CSARVRGDMRSSPLHF
d_call: NA; cdr3_length: 14; j_call: TRBJ2-7; v_call: TRBV18; clone_size: many; cdr3_nt: TGTGCCAGCTCACCAGGGGGGCCAGCCTACGAGCAGTACTTC; cdr3_aa: CASSPGGPAYEQYF
d_call: TRBD2; cdr3_length: 15; j_call: TRBJ2-5; v_call: TRBV7-2; clone_size: NA; cdr3_nt: TGTGCCAGCAGCTGGGCGGGAGACCACCAAGAGACCCAGTACTTC; cdr3_aa: CASSWAGDHQETQYF
d_call: TRBD2; cdr3_length: 15; j_call: TRBJ2-7; v_call: TRBV18; clone_size: many; cdr3_nt: TGTGCCAGCTCACCAGGGCTAGCGGGAGTGGAGGAGCAGTACTTC; cdr3_aa: CASSPGLAGVEEQYF
d_call: NA; cdr3_length: 15; j_call: TRBJ2-7; v_call: TRBV7-3; clone_size: NA; cdr3_nt: TGTGCCAGCAGCTTAACTCCCGGAGGGGGCTACGAGCAGTACTTC; cdr3_aa: CASSLTPGGGYEQYF
d_call: TRBD1; cdr3_length: 14; j_call: TRBJ2-7; v_call: TRBV6-1; clone_size: NA; cdr3_nt: TGTGCCAGCAGTCTGGACAGGGGGCTTTACGAGCAGTACTTC; cdr3_aa: CASSLDRGLYEQYF